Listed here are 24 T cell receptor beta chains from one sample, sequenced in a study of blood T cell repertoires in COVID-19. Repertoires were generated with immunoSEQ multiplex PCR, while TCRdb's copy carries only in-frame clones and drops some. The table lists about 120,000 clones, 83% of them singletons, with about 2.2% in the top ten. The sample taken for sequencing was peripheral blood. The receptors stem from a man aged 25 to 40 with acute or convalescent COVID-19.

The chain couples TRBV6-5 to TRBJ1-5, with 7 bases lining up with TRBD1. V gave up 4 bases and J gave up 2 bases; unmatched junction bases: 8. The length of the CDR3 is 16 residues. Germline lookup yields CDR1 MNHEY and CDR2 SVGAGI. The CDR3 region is CASSSGPRGGNQPQHF. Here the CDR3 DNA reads TGTGCCAGCAGTTCGGGACCCAGGGGGGGCAATCAGCCCCAGCATTTT.

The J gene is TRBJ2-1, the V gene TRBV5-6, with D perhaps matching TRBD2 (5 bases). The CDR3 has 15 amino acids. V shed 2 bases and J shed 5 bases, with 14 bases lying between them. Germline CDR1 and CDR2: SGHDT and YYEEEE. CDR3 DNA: TGTGCCAGCAGCTTACGGGGAAGGATGAACAATGAGCAGTTCTTC. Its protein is CASSLRGRMNNEQFF.

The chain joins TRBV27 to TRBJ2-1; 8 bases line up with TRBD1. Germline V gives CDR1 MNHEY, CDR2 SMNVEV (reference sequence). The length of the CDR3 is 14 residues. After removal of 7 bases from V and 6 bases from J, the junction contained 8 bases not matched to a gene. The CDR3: CASKPGQDINEQFF. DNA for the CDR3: TGTGCCAGCAAACCGGGACAGGACATCAATGAGCAGTTCTTC.

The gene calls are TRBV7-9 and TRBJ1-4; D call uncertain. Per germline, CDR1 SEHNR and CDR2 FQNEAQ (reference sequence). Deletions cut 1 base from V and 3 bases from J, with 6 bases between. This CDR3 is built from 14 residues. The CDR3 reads CASSLDTSNEKLFF. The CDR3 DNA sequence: TGTGCCAGCAGCTTAGACACCTCTAATGAAAAACTGTTTTTT.

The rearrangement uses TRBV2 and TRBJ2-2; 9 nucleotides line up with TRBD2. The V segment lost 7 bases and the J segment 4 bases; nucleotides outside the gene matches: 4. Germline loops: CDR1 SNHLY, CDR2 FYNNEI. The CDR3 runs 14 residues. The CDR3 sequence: CASNLAGTTGELFF. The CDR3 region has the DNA TGTGCCAGCAATCTAGCGGGGACCACCGGGGAGCTGTTTTTT.

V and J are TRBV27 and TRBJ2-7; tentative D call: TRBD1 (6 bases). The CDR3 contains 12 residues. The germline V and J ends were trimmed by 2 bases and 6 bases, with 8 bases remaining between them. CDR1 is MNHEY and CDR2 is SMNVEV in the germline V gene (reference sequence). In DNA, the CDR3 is TGTGCCAGCAGTTTAACAGGGAGCGAGCAGTACTTC. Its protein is CASSLTGSEQYF.

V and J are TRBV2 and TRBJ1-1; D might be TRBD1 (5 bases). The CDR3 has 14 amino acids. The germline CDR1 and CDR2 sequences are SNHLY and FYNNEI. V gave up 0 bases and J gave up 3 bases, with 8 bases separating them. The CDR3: CASSEARQYTEAFF. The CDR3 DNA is TGTGCCAGCAGTGAAGCGCGACAGTACACTGAAGCTTTCTTT. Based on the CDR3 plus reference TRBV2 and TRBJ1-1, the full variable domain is EPEVTQTPSHQVTQMGQEVILRCVPISNHLYFYWYRQILGQKVEFLVSFYNNEISEKSEIFDDQFSVERPDGSNFTLKIRSTKLEDSAMYFCASSEARQYTEAFFGQGTRLTVV.

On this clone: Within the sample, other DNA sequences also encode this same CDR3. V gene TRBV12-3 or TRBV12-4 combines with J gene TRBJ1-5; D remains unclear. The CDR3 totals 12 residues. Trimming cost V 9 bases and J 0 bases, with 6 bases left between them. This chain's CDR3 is CASTYSNQPQHF. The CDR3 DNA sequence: TGTGCCAGTACCTATAGCAATCAGCCCCAGCATTTT.

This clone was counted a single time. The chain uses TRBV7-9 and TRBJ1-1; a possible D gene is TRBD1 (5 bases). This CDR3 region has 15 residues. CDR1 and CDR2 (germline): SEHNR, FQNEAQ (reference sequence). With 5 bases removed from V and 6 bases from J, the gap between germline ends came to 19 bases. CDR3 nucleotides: TGTGCCAGCAGCCATCCGGGGGAAAAGGGATCTGAAGCTTTCTTT. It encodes CASSHPGEKGSEAFF.

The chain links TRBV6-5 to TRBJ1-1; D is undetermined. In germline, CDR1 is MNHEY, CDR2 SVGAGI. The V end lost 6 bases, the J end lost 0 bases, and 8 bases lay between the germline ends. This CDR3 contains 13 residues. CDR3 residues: CASSREMNTEAFF. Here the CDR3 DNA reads TGTGCCAGCAGCCGGGAGATGAACACTGAAGCTTTCTTT.

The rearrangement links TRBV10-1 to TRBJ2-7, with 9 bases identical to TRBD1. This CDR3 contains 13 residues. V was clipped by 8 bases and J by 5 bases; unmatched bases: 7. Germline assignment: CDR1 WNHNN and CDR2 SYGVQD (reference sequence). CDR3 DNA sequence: TGCGCCAGCGGGACAGGGACCGTCCACGAGCAGTACTTC. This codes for CASGTGTVHEQYF.

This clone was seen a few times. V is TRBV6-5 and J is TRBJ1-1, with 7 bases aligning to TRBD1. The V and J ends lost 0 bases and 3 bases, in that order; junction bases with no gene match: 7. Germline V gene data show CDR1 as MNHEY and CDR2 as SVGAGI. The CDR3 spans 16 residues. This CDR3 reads CASSYSGGAWYTEAFF. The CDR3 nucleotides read TGTGCCAGCAGTTACTCAGGGGGCGCGTGGTACACTGAAGCTTTCTTT.

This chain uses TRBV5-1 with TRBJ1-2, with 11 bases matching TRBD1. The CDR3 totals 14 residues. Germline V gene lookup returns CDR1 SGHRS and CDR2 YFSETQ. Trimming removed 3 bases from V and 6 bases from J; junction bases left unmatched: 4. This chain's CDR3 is CASSWTGGDDGYTF. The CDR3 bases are TGCGCCAGCAGCTGGACAGGGGGCGACGATGGCTACACCTTC.

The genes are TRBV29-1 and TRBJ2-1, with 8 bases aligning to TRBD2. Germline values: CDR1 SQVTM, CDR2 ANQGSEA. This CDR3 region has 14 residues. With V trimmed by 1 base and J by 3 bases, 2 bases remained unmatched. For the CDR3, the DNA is TGCAGCGTTGAAGGAGGGACTAGCTACAATGAGCAGTTCTTC. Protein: CSVEGGTSYNEQFF.

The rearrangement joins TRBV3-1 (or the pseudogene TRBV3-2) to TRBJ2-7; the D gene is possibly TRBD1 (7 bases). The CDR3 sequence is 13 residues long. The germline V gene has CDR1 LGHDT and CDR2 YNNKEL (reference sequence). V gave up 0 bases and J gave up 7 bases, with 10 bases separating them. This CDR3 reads CASSQEQGREQYF. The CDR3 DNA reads TGTGCCAGCAGCCAAGAACAGGGGAGGGAGCAGTACTTC.

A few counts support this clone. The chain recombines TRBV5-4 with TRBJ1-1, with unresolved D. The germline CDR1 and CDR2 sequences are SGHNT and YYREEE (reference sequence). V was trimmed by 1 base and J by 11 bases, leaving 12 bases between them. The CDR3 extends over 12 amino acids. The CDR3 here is CASSLKGSGAFF. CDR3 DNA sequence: TGTGCCAGCAGCTTGAAAGGGAGCGGTGCTTTCTTT.

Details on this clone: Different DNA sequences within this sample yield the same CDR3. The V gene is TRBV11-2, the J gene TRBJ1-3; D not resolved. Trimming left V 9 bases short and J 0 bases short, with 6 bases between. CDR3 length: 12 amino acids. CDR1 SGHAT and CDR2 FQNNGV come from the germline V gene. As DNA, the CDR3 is TGTGCCAGTCGGGACTCTGGAAACACCATATATTTT. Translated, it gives CASRDSGNTIYF.

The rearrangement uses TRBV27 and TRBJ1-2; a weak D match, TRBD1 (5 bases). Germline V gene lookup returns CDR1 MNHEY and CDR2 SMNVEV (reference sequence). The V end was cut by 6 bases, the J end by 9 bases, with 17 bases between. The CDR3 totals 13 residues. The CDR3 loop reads CASSPGGGLSYTF. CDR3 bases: TGTGCCAGCAGCCCGGGGGGGGGTTTGAGCTACACCTTC.

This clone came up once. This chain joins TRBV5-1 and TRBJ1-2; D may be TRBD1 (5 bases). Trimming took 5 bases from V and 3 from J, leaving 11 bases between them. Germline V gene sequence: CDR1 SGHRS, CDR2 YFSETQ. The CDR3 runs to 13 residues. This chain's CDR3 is CASRTDNDYGYTF. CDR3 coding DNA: TGCGCCAGCAGAACGGACAACGACTATGGCTACACCTTC.

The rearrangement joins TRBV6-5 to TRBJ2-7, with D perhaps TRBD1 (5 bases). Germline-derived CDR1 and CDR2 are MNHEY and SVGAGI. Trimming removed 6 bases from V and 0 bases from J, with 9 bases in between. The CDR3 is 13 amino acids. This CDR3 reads CASSDSFSYEQYF. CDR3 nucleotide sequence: TGTGCCAGCAGCGACAGTTTCTCCTACGAGCAGTACTTC.

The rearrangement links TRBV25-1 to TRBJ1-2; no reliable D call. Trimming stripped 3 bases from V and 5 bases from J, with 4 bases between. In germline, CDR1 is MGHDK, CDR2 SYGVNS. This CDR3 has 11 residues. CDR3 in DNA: TGTGCCAGCAGTGACCTTTATGGCTACACCTTC. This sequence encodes CASSDLYGYTF.

The CDR3 coding sequence is TGTGCCAGCAGTCAGGGGGAATTGGGTCAGCCCCAGCATTTT. This gives the protein CASSQGELGQPQHF. J is TRBJ1-5 and V is TRBV6-5, with 7 nucleotides matching TRBD1. This CDR3 comprises 14 residues. J lost 6 bases, V lost 5 bases, and 7 bases had no gene match. Per germline, CDR1 MNHEY and CDR2 SVGAGI.

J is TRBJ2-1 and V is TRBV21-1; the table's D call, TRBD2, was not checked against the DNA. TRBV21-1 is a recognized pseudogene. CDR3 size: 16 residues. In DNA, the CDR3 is TGTGCCAGCTTCCGGTGGGAGATTGGATCCTACAATGAGCAGTTCTTC. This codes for CASFRWEIGSYNEQFF.

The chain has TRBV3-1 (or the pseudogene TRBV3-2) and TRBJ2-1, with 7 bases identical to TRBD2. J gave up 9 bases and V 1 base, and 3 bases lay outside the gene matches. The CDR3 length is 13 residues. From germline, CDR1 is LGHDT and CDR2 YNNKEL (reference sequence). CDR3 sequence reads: CASSQGRETEQFF. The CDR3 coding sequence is TGTGCCAGCAGCCAAGGGCGGGAGACTGAGCAGTTCTTC.